Below are 14 T cell receptor beta chains sequenced from a single sample in a study of PD-1 blockade in classical Hodgkin lymphoma. Each of the patients experienced relapse following autologous stem cell transplantation, and their brentuximab vedotin exposure differed. Out of thawed PBMCs, magnetic negative selection purified CD4+ T cells. Some clones are missing from TCRdb's copy, which holds only in-frame ones; the method was immunoSEQ multiplex PCR. This sample carries 25,000 to 30,000 clones, around 80% of them seen once, and the ten largest clones take 2% to 2.5%. The specimen comprised CD4+ T cells from blood, sampled at baseline. The source of these receptors is a human donor with classical Hodgkin lymphoma.

V and J are TRBV7-9 and TRBJ1-1; the match to TRBD1 covers 8 bases. V gave up 5 bases and J gave up 1 base; unmatched junction bases: 3. CDR1 and CDR2 from the germline V gene are SEHNR and FQNEAQ (reference sequence). The CDR3 is 14 amino acids. Here the CDR3 reads CASSPGQGNTEAFF. The CDR3 DNA reads TGTGCCAGCAGCCCCGGACAGGGGAACACTGAAGCTTTCTTT.

The gene calls are TRBV30 and TRBJ2-5; D gene unclear. The V end was cut by 1 base, the J end by 5 bases, with 20 bases between. Germline V gives CDR1 GTSNPN, CDR2 SVGIG (reference sequence). CDR3 length: 16 residues. The CDR3 coding sequence is TGTGCCTGGAGTGCCATCCGGGCCGGGTACAAGGAGACCCAGTACTTC. This translates into CAWSAIRAGYKETQYF.

The chain combines TRBV6-8 with TRBJ1-2; D not resolved. Trimming took 0 bases from V and 4 from J, leaving 9 bases between them. CDR3 length: 14 amino acids. In germline, CDR1 is MNHGY, CDR2 SAAAGT. In DNA, the CDR3 is TGTGCCAGCAGTTACTCGACCGCCCTCTATGGCTACACCTTC. It specifies CASSYSTALYGYTF.

The rearrangement joins TRBV27 to TRBJ1-4, with D unclear. CDR3 length equals 12 residues. V lost 9 bases and J 3 bases, leaving 8 bases between the germline ends. Germline V CDR1 and CDR2: MNHEY, SMNVEV (reference sequence). CDR3 DNA sequence: TGTGCCAGTCGGTCCCCTAATGAAAAACTGTTTTTT. This translates into CASRSPNEKLFF.

J is TRBJ1-3 and V is TRBV25-1; unclear D gene. Germline CDR1 is MGHDK and CDR2 is SYGVNS. The V gene lost 5 bases and the J gene lost 3 bases, with 8 bases spanning the gap. The CDR3 totals 13 residues. The CDR3 loop reads CASSSSFGNTIYF. CDR3 DNA sequence: TGTGCCAGCAGTAGTTCCTTTGGAAACACCATATATTTT.

This clone was detected once. The chain links TRBV30 to TRBJ2-1; D remains ambiguous. Germline lookup yields CDR1 GTSNPN and CDR2 SVGIG (reference sequence). The CDR3 sequence is 13 residues long. V was clipped by 2 bases and J by 10 bases, with 15 bases between them. The CDR3 bases are TGTGCCTGGAGTCCTGCCGGGTACATGGAGCAGTTCTTC. It translates to CAWSPAGYMEQFF.

Worth noting for this clone: Compared with germline, one end of the junction differs, possibly owing to a read error. V usage is TRBV7-3 and J usage is TRBJ2-3; D gene uncertain. The germline CDR1 and CDR2 sequences are SGHTA and FQGTGA. CDR3 length: 14 residues. In DNA, the CDR3 is TGTGCCAGCAGCTCCGGACCGTTCACAGCTACGCAGTATTTT. Its protein is CASSSGPFTATQYF.

This CDR3 reads CASSPETGSDYEQYF. CDR3 coding DNA: TGTGCCAGCAGCCCGGAAACAGGGTCGGACTACGAGCAGTACTTC. The V and J genes are TRBV11-3 and TRBJ2-7; D perhaps matches TRBD1 (6 bases). The CDR3 runs 15 residues. In germline, CDR1 is SGHNT, CDR2 YENEEA. Trimming took off 5 bases at V and 3 bases at J, with 17 bases between the two ends.

V and J are TRBV10-3 and TRBJ2-7, with D perhaps TRBD2 (6 bases). Per the germline V gene, CDR1 is ENHRY and CDR2 is SYGVKD. V lost 5 bases and J lost 1, with 15 bases in between. The CDR3 length is 15 residues. The CDR3 region is CAISFIGGLSYEQYF. The CDR3 DNA reads TGTGCCATCAGTTTCATCGGGGGTTTGTCCTACGAGCAGTACTTC.

The chain employs TRBV6-4 and TRBJ2-7, with a tentative D call TRBD1 (6 bases). Germline CDR1 reads MRHNA; CDR2 reads SNTAGT. V was trimmed by 8 bases and J by 3 bases, leaving 14 bases between them. CDR3 size: 13 residues. The chain's CDR3 is CASFSQGNYEQYF. CDR3 coding DNA: TGTGCCAGCTTTAGCCAGGGGAACTACGAGCAGTACTTC.

Here the CDR3 DNA reads TGTGCCAGCAGCCAATTGCGGGGGACAGGGTTCGAAAAACTGTTTTTT. It translates to CASSQLRGTGFEKLFF. The chain links TRBV4-2 to TRBJ1-4; TRBD1 aligns across 9 bases. The CDR3 consists of 16 residues. Germline CDR1 is LGHNA and CDR2 is YNFKEQ. Trimming removed 2 bases from V and 8 bases from J; junction bases left unmatched: 9.

This clone was detected a few times. V gene TRBV7-9 combines with J gene TRBJ1-1; D gene uncertain. V dropped 4 bases and J dropped 0 bases, with 12 bases sitting between them. The CDR3 extends over 15 amino acids. In germline, CDR1 is SEHNR, CDR2 FQNEAQ (reference sequence). The DNA for the CDR3 is TGTGCCAGCAGCTCGGGCCGCTTCATGAACACTGAAGCTTTCTTT. Its protein is CASSSGRFMNTEAFF.

The genes are TRBV30 and TRBJ1-2; D perhaps matches TRBD1 (6 bases). V gave up 4 bases and J gave up 4 bases, with 13 bases separating them. Germline V gene sequence: CDR1 GTSNPN, CDR2 SVGIG (reference sequence). There are 13 residues in the CDR3. CDR3 in DNA: TGTGCCTGGACTCCACAGGGCCTCTATGGCTACACCTTC. Its protein is CAWTPQGLYGYTF. Full variable domain (outside the CDR3, taken from reference TRBV30 and TRBJ1-2): SQTIHQWPATLVQPVGSPLSLECTVEGTSNPNLYWYRQAAGRGLQLLFYSVGIGQISSEVPQNLSASRPQDRQFILSSKKLLLSDSGFYLCAWTPQGLYGYTFGSGTRLTVV.

This clone was counted between two and nine times. The rearrangement uses TRBV30 and TRBJ1-5; perhaps TRBD1 as D (6 bases). V gave up 1 base and J gave up 2 bases, with 6 bases separating them. The CDR3 spans 13 residues. Germline CDR1 is GTSNPN and CDR2 is SVGIG (reference sequence). CDR3 sequence reads: CAWSAGGNQPQHF. The CDR3 DNA reads as TGTGCCTGGAGTGCAGGGGGCAATCAGCCCCAGCATTTT.